This T cell receptor (beta chain) was sequenced during a study of blood T cell repertoires in COVID-19. Whole-study context: Samples of COVID-19 (acute and convalescent) were obtained from the United States, Italy and Spain. T cells, B-cell-depleted T cells, or PBMCs provided the cDNA or gDNA that served as material.

Seattle cases were enrolled at active infection and followed longitudinally. The CDR3 runs to 15 residues. In germline, CDR1 is KGHSH, CDR2 LQKENI. Trimming removed 4 bases from V and 6 bases from J, with 18 bases in between. Per the original data handling: Counts of nucleated cells, estimated from reference gene primer amplification, were obtained. Using immunoSEQ multiplex PCR, the repertoire was profiled, and TCRdb retains in-frame clones only, with some absent. V and J calls and clone size follow that table, whereas D and trimming were derived from the DNA. The sample carries about 300,000 clones, about nine tenths recorded once.

The TCR comes from a woman between 50 and 59 years old with COVID-19, enrolled during active disease. The chain joins TRBV18 to TRBJ1-2; D might be TRBD1 (5 bases). What was sequenced was peripheral blood. The CDR3 loop reads CASSLDTRAYDGYTF. CDR3 coding DNA: TGTGCCAGCTCACTCGATACCAGGGCATATGATGGCTACACCTTC.